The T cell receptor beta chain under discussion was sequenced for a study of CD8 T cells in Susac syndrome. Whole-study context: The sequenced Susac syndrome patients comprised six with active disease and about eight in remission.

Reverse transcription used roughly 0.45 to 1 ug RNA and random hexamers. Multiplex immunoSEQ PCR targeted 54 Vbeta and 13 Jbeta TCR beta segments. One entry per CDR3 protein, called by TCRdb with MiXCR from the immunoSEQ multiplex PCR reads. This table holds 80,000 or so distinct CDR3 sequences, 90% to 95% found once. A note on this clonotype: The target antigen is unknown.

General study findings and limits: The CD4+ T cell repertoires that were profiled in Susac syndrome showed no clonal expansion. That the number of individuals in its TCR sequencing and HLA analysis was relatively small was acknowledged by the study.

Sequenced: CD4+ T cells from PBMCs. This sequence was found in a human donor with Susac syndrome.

CDR3 DNA: TGTGCCAGCTCACCCGGGACTTTGAACACTGAAGCTTTCTTT. Translated: CASSPGTLNTEAFF. The rearrangement joins TRBV18 to TRBJ1-1; D may be TRBD1 (5 bases). Deletions cut 3 bases from V and 0 bases from J, with 8 bases between. The CDR3 has 14 residues. Germline lookup yields CDR1 KGHSH and CDR2 LQKENI.